This T cell receptor (beta chain) was observed in a study of Ad26.COV2.S vaccination and SARS-CoV-2 variants. In the study overall: In the COV1001 trial, the donor was in the Ad26.COV2.S arm. Study outcomes and limitations: Total T cell responses, in the TCR breadth and depth analyses, may have been underestimated.

The treatment here: about 20 received Ad26.COV2.S at low or high dose, single or two shots; several received placebo; per-sample allocation not given. The study sampled participants on day 63 after the first vaccine or placebo injection. Boston provided a donor who was an adult aged 18-55 years. This CDR3 contains 16 residues. The V segment lost 4 bases and the J segment 1 base; nucleotides outside the gene matches: 8. In germline, CDR1 is SEHNR, CDR2 FQNEAQ (reference sequence). As regards this clone: Its target is not known.

TCRdb's table, derived via immunoSEQ multiplex PCR, lists solely in-frame clones and lacks some. The sample records 320,000 or so clones, roughly 90% being singletons. The clonotype comes from a person aged 18 to 65 who received the Ad26.COV2.S COVID-19 vaccine or a placebo. Here the sequenced sample was peripheral blood, taken in a trial of Ad26.COV2.S vaccine versus placebo. The rearrangement uses TRBV7-9 and TRBJ1-2; 8 bases are a match to TRBD1. The CDR3 reads CASSSITGGYNYGYTF. CDR3 coding DNA: TGTGCCAGCAGCTCGATCACAGGGGGTTATAACTATGGCTACACCTTC.